This T cell receptor (beta chain) was retrieved from a study of T cell changes during pregnancy in multiple sclerosis. The assay was immunoSEQ multiplex PCR, and TCRdb's table has in-frame clones only and misses some. The profile covers some 100,000 clones, with around 90% appearing a single time and 1.2% taken by the ten largest. This clonotype originated in a female donor with multiple sclerosis, enrolled in a pregnancy study. Specimen: peripheral blood, collected in the second trimester of pregnancy.

The CDR3 sequence is CASSLSGGASYEQYF. The CDR3 coding sequence is TGTGCCAGCAGTTTAAGCGGGGGGGCTTCCTACGAGCAGTACTTC. The rearrangement joins TRBV6-5 to TRBJ2-7; TRBD2 matches 10 bases. Germline loops: CDR1 MNHEY, CDR2 SVGAGI. The junction had 4 bases not matched to a gene; V was cut back by 4 bases and J by 1 base. CDR3 length: 15 amino acids.